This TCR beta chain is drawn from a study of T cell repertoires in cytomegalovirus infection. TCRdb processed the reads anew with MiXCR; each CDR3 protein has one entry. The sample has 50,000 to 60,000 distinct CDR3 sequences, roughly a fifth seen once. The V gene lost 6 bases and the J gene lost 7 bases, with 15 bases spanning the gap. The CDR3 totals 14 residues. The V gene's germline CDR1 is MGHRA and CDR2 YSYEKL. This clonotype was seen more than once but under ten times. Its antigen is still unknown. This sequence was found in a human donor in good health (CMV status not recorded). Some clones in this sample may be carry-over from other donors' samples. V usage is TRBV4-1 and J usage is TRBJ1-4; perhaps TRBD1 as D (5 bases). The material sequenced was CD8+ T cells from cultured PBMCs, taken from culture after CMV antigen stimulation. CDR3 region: CASSPRLGGEKLFF. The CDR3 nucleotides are TGCGCCAGCAGTCCCAGACTCGGGGGTGAAAAACTGTTTTTT.